The 20 T cell receptor beta chains presented below share a single source sample, sequenced in a study of CD4 T cells in relation to SARS-CoV-2 and coronaviruses. Sequencing used immunoSEQ multiplex PCR; TCRdb keeps in-frame clones, though not all of them. The table shows around 29,000 clones, with less than 85% occurring only once. Before the COVID-19 pandemic, during about 2010-2018, CD4+ T cells were taken from unexposed donors. After roughly 9 days of culture, CD4+ T cells were isolated. These receptors lack a known antigen. Sequenced: CD4+ T cells from PBMCs, cultured in vitro. Every receptor here comes from a human donor in good health.

This clone was counted a few times. The chain couples TRBV2 to TRBJ1-6; D gene uncertain. Trimming left V 1 base short and J 6 bases short, with 13 bases between. Germline V CDR1 and CDR2: SNHLY, FYNNEI. This CDR3 spans 16 amino acids. CDR3: CASSEGRVVGNSPLHF. In DNA form, the CDR3 reads TGTGCCAGCAGTGAAGGAAGGGTAGTCGGTAATTCACCCCTCCACTTT.

The V and J genes are TRBV5-1 and TRBJ2-1; 8 bases map to TRBD1. J was trimmed by 2 bases and V by 4 bases; bases with no gene match: 5. From germline, CDR1 is SGHRS and CDR2 YFSETQ. CDR3 length equals 15 residues. The CDR3 DNA is TGCGCCAGCAGCCCGCGACAGGGGCCCTACAATGAGCAGTTCTTC. It codes for CASSPRQGPYNEQFF.

The chain recombines TRBV18 with TRBJ2-5, with D tentatively TRBD1 (5 bases). V dropped 0 bases and J dropped 3 bases, with 11 bases sitting between them. Germline V gene data show CDR1 as KGHSH and CDR2 as LQKENI. The CDR3 is 15 amino acids. The CDR3 spells CASSPPGAAEETQYF. The CDR3 DNA is TGTGCCAGCTCACCACCTGGGGCGGCTGAAGAGACCCAGTACTTC.

The chain combines TRBV11-2 with TRBJ2-7, with 10 bases aligning to TRBD2. The CDR3 has 15 amino acids. Germline CDR1 and CDR2: SGHAT and FQNNGV. The junction had 4 bases not matched to a gene; V was cut back by 5 bases and J by 0 bases. The CDR3 loop is CASSPSGRDSYEQYF. The CDR3 nucleotides read TGTGCCAGCAGCCCTAGCGGGAGAGACTCCTACGAGCAGTACTTC.

This sequence joins TRBV5-1 and TRBJ2-7; 9 nucleotides align to TRBD2. This CDR3 comprises 15 residues. J was trimmed by 2 bases and V by 4 bases; bases with no gene match: 7. The germline CDR1 and CDR2 sequences are SGHRS and YFSETQ. CDR3 nucleotide sequence: TGCGCCAGCAGCCTTAGCGGGGGAAAAACCTACGAGCAGTACTTC. It translates to CASSLSGGKTYEQYF.

V is TRBV5-1 and J is TRBJ1-3, with D possibly matching TRBD1 (6 bases). CDR1 and CDR2 (germline): SGHRS, YFSETQ. The V end lost 5 bases, the J end lost 0 bases, and 18 bases lay between the germline ends. CDR3 size: 17 residues. CDR3 loop: CASSQTGQPYSGNTIYF. The CDR3 DNA reads as TGCGCCAGCAGTCAAACAGGGCAACCTTACTCTGGAAACACCATATATTTT.

The CDR3 reads CASSPSAGRSGPLHF. The CDR3 region has the DNA TGTGCCAGCAGCCCATCGGCCGGACGTAGTGGTCCCCTCCACTTT. V gene TRBV11-2 combines with J gene TRBJ1-6; no definite D call. Germline CDR1 reads SGHAT; CDR2 reads FQNNGV. With 5 bases removed from V and 13 bases from J, the gap between germline ends came to 21 bases. This CDR3 spans 15 amino acids.

The chain has TRBV5-6 and TRBJ1-1; TRBD1 might be the D (6 bases). Germline-derived CDR1 and CDR2 are SGHDT and YYEEEE. V gave up 2 bases and J gave up 1 base, with 9 bases separating them. This CDR3 has 14 residues. CDR3 sequence reads: CASSFDRRNTEAFF. The CDR3 bases are TGTGCCAGCAGCTTTGACAGGAGGAACACTGAAGCTTTCTTT.

CDR3 in DNA: TGCGCCAGCAGCCGAGACAGGGCCGGGGCCAACGTCCTGACTTTC. It is translated as CASSRDRAGANVLTF. The rearrangement uses TRBV4-1 and TRBJ2-6, with TRBD1 matching 7 bases. This CDR3 region has 15 residues. V dropped 4 bases and J dropped 4; count of bases not matched to a gene: 4. Germline CDR1 is MGHRA and CDR2 is YSYEKL.

This rearrangement joins TRBV7-2 to TRBJ1-6; TRBD1 is a possible D gene (5 bases). V was pared by 5 bases and J by 8 bases, with 13 bases between. Germline assignment: CDR1 SGHTA and CDR2 FQGNSA. CDR3 length equals 14 residues. CDR3 sequence (DNA): TGTGCCAGCAGCCTCGGGCGGGGGTATTCACCCCTCCACTTT. Residues: CASSLGRGYSPLHF.

The rearrangement links TRBV11-2 to TRBJ2-1; TRBD2 agrees at 7 bases. CDR1 SGHAT and CDR2 FQNNGV come from the germline V gene. The ends lost 6 bases at V and 8 bases at J; junction bases unmatched: 19. The CDR3 consists of 17 residues. The CDR3 reads CASSTAPGLVNGDEQFF. In nucleotides, the CDR3 is TGTGCCAGCAGTACTGCTCCCGGACTAGTCAACGGCGATGAGCAGTTCTTC.

This chain connects TRBV4-3 to TRBJ2-3, with 8 bases fitting TRBD1. The germline V gene encodes CDR1 LGHNA and CDR2 YSLEER. The junction had 10 bases not matched to a gene; V was cut back by 0 bases and J by 5 bases. The CDR3 spans 17 residues. The CDR3 DNA sequence: TGCGCCAGCAGCCAAGATCTGGTGACAGGGGAAATAGATACGCAGTATTTT. This encodes CASSQDLVTGEIDTQYF.

The CDR3 reads CASSEASGGVGEQFF. Here the CDR3 DNA reads TGTGCCAGCAGTGAAGCGTCAGGGGGCGTGGGTGAGCAGTTCTTC. The chain has TRBV25-1 and TRBJ2-1, with 8 nucleotides matching TRBD1. CDR3 length: 15 amino acids. In germline, CDR1 is MGHDK, CDR2 SYGVNS. V gave up 2 bases and J gave up 9 bases; unmatched junction bases: 9.

This clone is medium-sized (0.01 to 0.1%) by share. The chain uses TRBV30 and TRBJ2-7; 10 bases are a match to TRBD2. The CDR3 runs 15 residues. Germline V CDR1 and CDR2: GTSNPN, SVGIG (reference sequence). V shed 0 bases and J 3 bases; nucleotides not matched to a gene: 5. CDR3 residues: CAWSVRSSGSYEQYF. The CDR3 nucleotides are TGTGCCTGGAGTGTACGGTCTAGCGGGAGCTACGAGCAGTACTTC.

V and J are TRBV18 and TRBJ2-5; TRBD2 aligns across 13 bases. Germline CDR1 is KGHSH and CDR2 is LQKENI. The CDR3 is made up of 15 amino acids. Unmatched junction bases numbered 5, after V lost 6 bases and J lost 4 bases. CDR3 DNA sequence: TGTGCCAGCTCCCTGACTAGCGGGAGGCCAGAGACCCAGTACTTC. Its translation: CASSLTSGRPETQYF.

The chain uses TRBV11-2 and TRBJ2-1; D call uncertain. Germline lookup yields CDR1 SGHAT and CDR2 FQNNGV. V was clipped by 1 base and J by 7 bases, with 5 bases between them. The CDR3 spans 12 residues. The CDR3, as DNA: TGTGCCAGCAGCTTAGTAGGGAATGAGCAGTTCTTC. This codes for CASSLVGNEQFF.

This sequence joins TRBV19 and TRBJ1-3; D gene unclear. Trimming stripped 3 bases from V and 4 bases from J, with 4 bases between. Germline V lookup: CDR1 LNHDA, CDR2 SQIVND (reference sequence). The CDR3 spans 12 residues. For the CDR3, the DNA is TGTGCCAGTAGTATGGGGGGAAACACCATATATTTT. It is translated as CASSMGGNTIYF.

This chain links TRBV6-1 with TRBJ1-2, with a weak D call TRBD1 (5 bases). In germline, CDR1 is MNHNS, CDR2 SASEGT. Trimming shortened V by 0 bases and J by 5 bases, and 13 bases separated the two germline ends. This CDR3 spans 15 amino acids. This CDR3 reads CASSEADIVSYGYTF. DNA of the CDR3: TGTGCCAGCAGTGAAGCGGACATAGTGAGTTATGGCTACACCTTC.

CDR3 in DNA: TGTGCCAGCAGGGGGACTAGCGGGGGTAGGAATACGCAGTATTTT. It encodes CASRGTSGGRNTQYF. The chain links TRBV6-5 to TRBJ2-3; 14 bases agree with TRBD2. Germline CDR1 and CDR2: MNHEY and SVGAGI. The length of the CDR3 is 15 residues. J lost 7 bases, V lost 6 bases, and 6 bases had no gene match.

In its sample, this clone was seen once. The J gene is TRBJ2-7, the V gene TRBV2; TRBD1 matches at 7 bases. The CDR3 extends over 13 amino acids. CDR1 is SNHLY, CDR2 FYNNEI, per germline. V lost 4 bases and J lost 7; bases outside the gene matches: 7. The CDR3 bases are TGTGCCAGCAGTGCTGAGGGGGCGATGGAGCAGTACTTC. Protein: CASSAEGAMEQYF.